This T cell receptor (beta chain) stems from a study of breast tumors, draining lymph nodes, adjacent tissues. The study, taken as a whole, reports: Data fit most tumor T cells coming from lymph node, expanding in tumor. Luminal-like breast cancer showed significantly higher tumor–nontumor repertoire similarity than basal-like. Tumors had less TCR diversity than lymph nodes, more than nontumor tissue.

This clonotype was seen repeatedly, ten times or more. Its specificity is not known. A clone one base away is much larger, so this may be a read error. J gave up 5 bases and V 3 bases, and 8 bases lay outside the gene matches. The CDR3 extends over 15 amino acids. Each CDR3 protein is one row after TCRdb ran MiXCR on the multiplex PCR reads. The table has around 66,000 distinct CDR3 sequences, approximately 45% seen once. Sequenced sample: breast tumor tissue. The clonotype comes from a female donor with breast cancer. Some clones in this sample may be carry-over from other donors' samples. The J gene is TRBJ2-5, the V gene TRBV12-3 or TRBV12-4, with TRBD1 matching over 8 bases. The CDR3 sequence: CASSFGAGGRETQYF. Written as DNA, the CDR3 is TGTGCCAGCAGTTTCGGAGCAGGGGGCCGGGAGACCCAGTACTTC.